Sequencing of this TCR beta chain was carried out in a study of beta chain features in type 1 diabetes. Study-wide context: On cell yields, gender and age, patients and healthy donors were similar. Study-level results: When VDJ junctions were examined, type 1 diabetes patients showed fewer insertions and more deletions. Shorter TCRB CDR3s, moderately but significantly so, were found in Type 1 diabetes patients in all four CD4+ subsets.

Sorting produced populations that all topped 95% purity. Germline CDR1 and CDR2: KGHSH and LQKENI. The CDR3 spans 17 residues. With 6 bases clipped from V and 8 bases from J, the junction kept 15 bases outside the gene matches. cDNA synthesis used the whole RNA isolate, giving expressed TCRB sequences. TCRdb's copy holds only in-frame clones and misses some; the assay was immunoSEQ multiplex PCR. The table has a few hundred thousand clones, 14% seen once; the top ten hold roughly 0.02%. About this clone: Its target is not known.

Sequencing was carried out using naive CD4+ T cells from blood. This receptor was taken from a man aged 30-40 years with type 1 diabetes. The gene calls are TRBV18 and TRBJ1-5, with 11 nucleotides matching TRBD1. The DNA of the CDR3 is TGTGCCAGCTCCCCCACGAAAGGACAGGGGGCCTCAGAGCCCCAGCATTTT. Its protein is CASSPTKGQGASEPQHF.